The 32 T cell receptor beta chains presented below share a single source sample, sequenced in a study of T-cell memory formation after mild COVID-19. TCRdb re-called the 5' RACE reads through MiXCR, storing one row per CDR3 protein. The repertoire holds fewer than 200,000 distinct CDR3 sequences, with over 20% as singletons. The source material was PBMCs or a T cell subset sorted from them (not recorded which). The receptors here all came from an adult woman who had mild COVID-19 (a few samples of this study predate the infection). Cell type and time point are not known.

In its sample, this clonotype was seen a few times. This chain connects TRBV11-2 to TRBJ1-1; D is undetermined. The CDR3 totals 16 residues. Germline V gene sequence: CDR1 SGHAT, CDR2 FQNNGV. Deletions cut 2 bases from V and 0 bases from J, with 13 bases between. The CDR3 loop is CASSLRGIAMNTEAFF. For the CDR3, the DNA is TGTGCCAGCAGCTTACGGGGAATCGCTATGAACACTGAAGCTTTCTTT. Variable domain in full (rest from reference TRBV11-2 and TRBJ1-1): EAGVAQSPRYKIIEKRQSVAFWCNPISGHATLYWYQQILGQGPKLLIQFQNNGVVDDSQLPKDRFSAERLKGVDSTLKIQPAKLEDSAVYLCASSLRGIAMNTEAFFGQGTRLTVV.

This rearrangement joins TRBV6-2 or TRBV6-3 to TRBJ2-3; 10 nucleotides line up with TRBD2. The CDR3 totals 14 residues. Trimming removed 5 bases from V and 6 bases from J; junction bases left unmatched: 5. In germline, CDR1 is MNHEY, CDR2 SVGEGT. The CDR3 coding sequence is TGTGCCAGCAGTCATTTGACTAGCGGGGATACGCAGTATTTT. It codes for CASSHLTSGDTQYF.

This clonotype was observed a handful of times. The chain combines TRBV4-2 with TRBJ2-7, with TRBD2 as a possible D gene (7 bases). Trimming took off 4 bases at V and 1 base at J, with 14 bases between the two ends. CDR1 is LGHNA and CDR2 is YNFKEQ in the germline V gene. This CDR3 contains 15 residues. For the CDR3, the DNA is TGTGCCAGCAGCCTAGAGCGGGGACATTCCTACGAGCAGTACTTC. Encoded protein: CASSLERGHSYEQYF.

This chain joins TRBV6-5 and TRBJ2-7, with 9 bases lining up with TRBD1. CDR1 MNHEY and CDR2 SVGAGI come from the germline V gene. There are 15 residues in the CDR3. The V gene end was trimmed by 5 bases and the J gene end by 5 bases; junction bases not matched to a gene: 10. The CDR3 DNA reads TGTGCCAGCAGTCAGACCGGGACAGGGTCCCACGAGCAGTACTTC. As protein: CASSQTGTGSHEQYF.

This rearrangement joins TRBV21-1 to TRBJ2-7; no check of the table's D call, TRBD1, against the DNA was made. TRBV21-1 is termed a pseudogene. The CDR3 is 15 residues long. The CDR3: CASSKDRGKVYEQYF. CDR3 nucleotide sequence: TGTGCCAGCAGCAAGGACAGGGGGAAAGTCTACGAGCAGTACTTC.

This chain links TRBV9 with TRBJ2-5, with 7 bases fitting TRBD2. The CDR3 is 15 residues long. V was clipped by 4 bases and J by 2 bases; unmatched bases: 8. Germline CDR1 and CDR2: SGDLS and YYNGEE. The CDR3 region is CASSPDPGGQETQYF. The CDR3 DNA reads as TGTGCCAGCAGCCCTGATCCGGGGGGACAAGAGACCCAGTACTTC.

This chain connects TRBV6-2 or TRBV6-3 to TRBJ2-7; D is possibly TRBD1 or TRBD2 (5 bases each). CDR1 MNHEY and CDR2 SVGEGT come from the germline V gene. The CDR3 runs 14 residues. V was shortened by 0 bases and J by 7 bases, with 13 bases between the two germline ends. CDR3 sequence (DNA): TGTGCCAGCAGTTACTCGGGGACGGGCTTTGAGCAGTACTTC. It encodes CASSYSGTGFEQYF.

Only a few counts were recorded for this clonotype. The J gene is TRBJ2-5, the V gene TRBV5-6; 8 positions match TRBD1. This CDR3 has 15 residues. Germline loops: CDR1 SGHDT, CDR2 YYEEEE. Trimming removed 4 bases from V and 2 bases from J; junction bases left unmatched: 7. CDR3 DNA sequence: TGTGCCAGCAGCAGAATCCAGGGGGCTCAAGAGACCCAGTACTTC. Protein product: CASSRIQGAQETQYF.

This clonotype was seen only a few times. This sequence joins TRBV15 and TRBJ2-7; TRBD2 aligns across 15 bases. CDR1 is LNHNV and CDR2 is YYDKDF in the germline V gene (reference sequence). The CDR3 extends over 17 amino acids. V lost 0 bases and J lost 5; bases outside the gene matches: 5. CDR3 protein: CATSRDRGTSGRHEQYF. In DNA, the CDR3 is TGTGCCACCAGCAGAGATAGGGGGACTAGCGGGAGGCACGAGCAGTACTTC.

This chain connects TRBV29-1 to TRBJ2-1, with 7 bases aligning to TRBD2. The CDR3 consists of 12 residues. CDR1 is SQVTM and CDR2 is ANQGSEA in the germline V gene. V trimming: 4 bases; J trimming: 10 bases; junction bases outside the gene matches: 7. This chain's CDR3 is CSVGLAVGEQFF. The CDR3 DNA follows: TGCAGCGTTGGACTAGCAGTGGGAGAGCAGTTCTTC.

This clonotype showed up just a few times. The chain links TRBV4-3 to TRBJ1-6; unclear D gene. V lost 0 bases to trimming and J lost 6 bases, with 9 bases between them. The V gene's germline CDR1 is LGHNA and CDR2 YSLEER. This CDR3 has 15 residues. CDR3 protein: CASSQEWELNSPLHF. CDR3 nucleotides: TGCGCCAGCAGCCAAGAATGGGAGCTTAATTCACCCCTCCACTTT.

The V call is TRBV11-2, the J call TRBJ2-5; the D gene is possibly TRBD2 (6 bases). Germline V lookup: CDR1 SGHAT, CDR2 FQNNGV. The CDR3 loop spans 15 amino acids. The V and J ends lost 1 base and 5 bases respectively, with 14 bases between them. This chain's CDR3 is CASSLGGAASETQYF. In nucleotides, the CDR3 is TGTGCCAGCAGCTTAGGCGGGGCTGCTTCCGAGACCCAGTACTTC.

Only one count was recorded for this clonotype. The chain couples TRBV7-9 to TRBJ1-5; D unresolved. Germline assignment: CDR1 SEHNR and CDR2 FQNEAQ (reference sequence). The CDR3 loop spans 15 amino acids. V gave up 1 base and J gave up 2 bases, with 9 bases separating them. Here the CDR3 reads CASSLGESRNQPQHF. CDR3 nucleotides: TGTGCCAGCAGCTTAGGGGAGTCCCGCAATCAGCCCCAGCATTTT.

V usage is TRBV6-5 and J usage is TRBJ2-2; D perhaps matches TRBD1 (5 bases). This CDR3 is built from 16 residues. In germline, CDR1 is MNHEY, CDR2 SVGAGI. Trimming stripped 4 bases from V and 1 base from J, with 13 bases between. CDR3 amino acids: CASSSPQGGNTGELFF. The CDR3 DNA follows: TGTGCCAGCAGTTCCCCTCAGGGCGGGAACACCGGGGAGCTGTTTTTT.

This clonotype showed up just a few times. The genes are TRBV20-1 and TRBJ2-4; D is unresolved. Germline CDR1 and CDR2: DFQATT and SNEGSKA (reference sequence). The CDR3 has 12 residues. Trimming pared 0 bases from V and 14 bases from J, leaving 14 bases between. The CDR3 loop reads CSARDGTNFEYF. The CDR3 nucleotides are TGCAGTGCTAGAGATGGAACCAACTTCGAGTACTTC.

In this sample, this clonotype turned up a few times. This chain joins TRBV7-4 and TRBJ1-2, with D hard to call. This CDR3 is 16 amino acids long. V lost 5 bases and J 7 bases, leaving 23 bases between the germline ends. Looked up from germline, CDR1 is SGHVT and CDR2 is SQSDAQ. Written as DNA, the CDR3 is TGTGCCAGCAGCCCTGGGAGCGCAGGAGATCCCGGTGGCTACACCTTC. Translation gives CASSPGSAGDPGGYTF. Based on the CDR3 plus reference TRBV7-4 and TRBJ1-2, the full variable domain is GAGVSQSPRYKVAKRGRDVALRCDSISGHVTLYWYRQTLGQGSEVLTYSQSDAQRDKSGRPSGRFSAERPERSVSTLKIQRTEQGDSAVYLCASSPGSAGDPGGYTFGSGTRLTVV.

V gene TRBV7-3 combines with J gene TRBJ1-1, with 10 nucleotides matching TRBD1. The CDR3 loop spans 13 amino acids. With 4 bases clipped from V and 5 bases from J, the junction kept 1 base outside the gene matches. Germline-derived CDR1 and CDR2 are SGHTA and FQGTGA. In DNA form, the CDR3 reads TGTGCCAGCAGCTGGGACAGGGGAACTGAAGCTTTCTTT. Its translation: CASSWDRGTEAFF.

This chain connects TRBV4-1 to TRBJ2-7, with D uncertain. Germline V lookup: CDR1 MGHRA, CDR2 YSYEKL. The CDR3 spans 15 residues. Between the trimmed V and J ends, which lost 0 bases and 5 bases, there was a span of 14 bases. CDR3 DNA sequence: TGCGCCAGCAGCCAAGAACAGCGAGAAGATGACGAGCAGTACTTC. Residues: CASSQEQREDDEQYF.

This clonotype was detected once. Here the CDR3 reads CASSWGGGDSPLHF. In DNA form, the CDR3 reads TGTGCCAGCAGTTGGGGTGGAGGAGATTCACCCCTCCACTTT. The chain uses TRBV12-3 or TRBV12-4 and TRBJ1-6; D is unclear. Trimming removed 4 bases at V and 8 bases at J, with 12 bases between. The CDR3 extends over 14 amino acids.

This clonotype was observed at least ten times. The CDR3 DNA reads TGTGCCAGCCAGATGGACAGGGCTTCCTACGAGCAGTACTTC. Translation: CASQMDRASYEQYF. V and J are TRBV5-4 and TRBJ2-7; 8 positions agree with TRBD1. V trimming: 7 bases; J trimming: 1 base; junction bases outside the gene matches: 7. From germline, CDR1 is SGHNT and CDR2 YYREEE (reference sequence). There are 14 residues in the CDR3.

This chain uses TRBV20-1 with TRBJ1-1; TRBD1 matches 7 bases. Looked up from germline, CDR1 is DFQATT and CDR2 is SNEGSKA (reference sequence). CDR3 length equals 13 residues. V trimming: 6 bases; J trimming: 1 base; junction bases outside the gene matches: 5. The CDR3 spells CSAKGQANTEAFF. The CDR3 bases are TGCAGTGCCAAAGGACAGGCGAACACTGAAGCTTTCTTT.

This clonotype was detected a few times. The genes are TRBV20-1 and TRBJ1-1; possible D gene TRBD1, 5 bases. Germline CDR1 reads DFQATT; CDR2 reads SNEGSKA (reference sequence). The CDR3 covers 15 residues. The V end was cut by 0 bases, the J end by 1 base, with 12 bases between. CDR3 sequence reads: CSAREGNRGNTEAFF. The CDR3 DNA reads TGCAGTGCTAGAGAGGGTAATAGGGGGAACACTGAAGCTTTCTTT.

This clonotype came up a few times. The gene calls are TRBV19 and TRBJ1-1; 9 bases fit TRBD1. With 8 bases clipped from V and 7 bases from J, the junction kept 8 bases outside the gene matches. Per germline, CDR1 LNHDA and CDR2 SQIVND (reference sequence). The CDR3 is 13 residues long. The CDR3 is CASSDRGRFEAFF. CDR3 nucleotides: TGTGCCAGTTCTGACAGGGGGAGGTTTGAAGCTTTCTTT.

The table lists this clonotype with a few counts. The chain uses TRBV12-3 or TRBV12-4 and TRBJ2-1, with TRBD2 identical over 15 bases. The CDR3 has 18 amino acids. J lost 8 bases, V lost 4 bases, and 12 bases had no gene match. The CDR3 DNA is TGTGCCAGCAGTTCGGGACTAGCGGGGGGTTCTACAAGAGATGAGCAGTTCTTC. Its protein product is CASSSGLAGGSTRDEQFF.

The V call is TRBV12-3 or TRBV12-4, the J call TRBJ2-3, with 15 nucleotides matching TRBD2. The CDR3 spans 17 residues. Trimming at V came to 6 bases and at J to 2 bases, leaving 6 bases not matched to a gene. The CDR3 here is CASRPGLAGGPTDTQYF. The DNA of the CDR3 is TGTGCCAGCAGACCCGGACTAGCGGGGGGGCCCACAGATACGCAGTATTTT.

The CDR3 loop reads CASSLVVGEQYF. In DNA, the CDR3 is TGTGCCAGCAGCTTAGTGGTCGGGGAGCAGTACTTC. J is TRBJ2-7 and V is TRBV7-6; no clear D gene. This CDR3 has 12 amino acids. Germline CDR1 is SGHVS and CDR2 is FNYEAQ. V lost 1 base, J lost 7 bases, and 8 bases lay in between.

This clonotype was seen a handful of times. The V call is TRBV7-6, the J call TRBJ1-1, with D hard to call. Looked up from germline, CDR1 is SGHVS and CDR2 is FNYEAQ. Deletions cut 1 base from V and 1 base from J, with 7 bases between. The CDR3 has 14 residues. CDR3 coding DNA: TGTGCCAGCAGCTTAGTGCTCGAGAACACTGAAGCTTTCTTT. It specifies CASSLVLENTEAFF.

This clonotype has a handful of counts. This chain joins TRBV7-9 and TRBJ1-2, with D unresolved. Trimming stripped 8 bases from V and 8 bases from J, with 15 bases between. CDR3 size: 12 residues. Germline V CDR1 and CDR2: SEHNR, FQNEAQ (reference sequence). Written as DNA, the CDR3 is TGTGCCAGCCCCCTTCCTAACGGGGGCTACACCTTC. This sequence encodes CASPLPNGGYTF.

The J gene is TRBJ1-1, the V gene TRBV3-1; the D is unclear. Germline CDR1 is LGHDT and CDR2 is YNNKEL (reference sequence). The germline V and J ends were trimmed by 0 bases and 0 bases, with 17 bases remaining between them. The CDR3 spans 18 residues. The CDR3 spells CASSQESRVFAMNTEAFF. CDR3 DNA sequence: TGTGCCAGCAGCCAAGAGTCGCGAGTTTTTGCCATGAACACTGAAGCTTTCTTT.

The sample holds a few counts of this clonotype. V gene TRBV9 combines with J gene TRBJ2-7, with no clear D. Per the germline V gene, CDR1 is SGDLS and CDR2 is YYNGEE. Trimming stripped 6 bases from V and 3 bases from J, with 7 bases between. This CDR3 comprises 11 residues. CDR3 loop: CASKAHYEQYF. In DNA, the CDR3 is TGTGCCAGCAAGGCACACTACGAGCAGTACTTC.

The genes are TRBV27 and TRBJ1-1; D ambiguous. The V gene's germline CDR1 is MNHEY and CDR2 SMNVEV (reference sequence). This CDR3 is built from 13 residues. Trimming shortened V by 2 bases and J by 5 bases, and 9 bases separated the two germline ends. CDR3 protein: CASSLDGLTEAFF. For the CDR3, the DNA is TGTGCCAGCAGTTTAGACGGTTTGACTGAAGCTTTCTTT.

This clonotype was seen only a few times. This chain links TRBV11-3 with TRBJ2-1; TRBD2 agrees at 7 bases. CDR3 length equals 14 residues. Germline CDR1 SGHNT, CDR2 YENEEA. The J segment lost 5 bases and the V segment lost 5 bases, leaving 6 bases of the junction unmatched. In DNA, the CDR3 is TGTGCCAGCAGCGCCCGGACTAGACACAATGAGCAGTTCTTC. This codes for CASSARTRHNEQFF.